The 20 T cell receptor beta chains below all came from one sample that was sequenced in a study of T-cell reconstitution after alpha-beta-depleted transplantation in children. Overall study findings and caveats: The main origin of T-cell counts and diversity one year after transplant was newly produced T cells.

A library of TCRbeta sequences, prepared with unique molecular identifiers, was generated. TCRdb itself ran the PCR reads through MiXCR, one entry per CDR3 protein. The top ten hold 9.1% of the sample, which has around 270,000 distinct CDR3 sequences, just over 7.5% seen once. What these receptors recognize is not known. The sequencing here drew on peripheral blood, taken 360 days after TCRalphabeta/CD19-depleted stem cell transplant. The receptors here all came from a female patient aged 2-9 years who had a stem cell transplant for Fanconi anemia, so the T cells may come from the graft donor.

The chain carries TRBV28 and TRBJ1-5, with TRBD1 matching over 8 bases. The CDR3 is made up of 16 amino acids. J was trimmed by 1 base and V by 6 bases; bases with no gene match: 8. Germline loops: CDR1 MDHEN, CDR2 SYDVKM. CDR3 DNA: TGTGCCAGCAGCAGCTGGACAGGGTTGAGCAATCAGCCCCAGCATTTT. Translated, it gives CASSSWTGLSNQPQHF.

In the case of this clonotype: This may be a read error: a much more frequent sequence differs by one nucleotide. V is TRBV15 and J is TRBJ2-3, with TRBD1 identical over 7 bases. Germline assignment: CDR1 LNHNV and CDR2 YYDKDF (reference sequence). J lost 4 bases, V lost 1 base, and 17 bases had no gene match. The CDR3 totals 19 residues. CDR3 sequence: CATSRGVRATGPRPDTQYF. CDR3 in DNA: TGTGCCACCAGCAGAGGTGTGCGGGCGACAGGGCCACGACCAGATACGCAGTATTTT. Looking up the rest from reference TRBV15 and TRBJ2-3 gives the full variable domain: DAMVIQNPRYQVTQFGKPVTLSCSQTLNHNVMYWYQQKSSQAPKLLFHYYDKDFNNEADTPDNFQSRRPNTSFCFLDIRSPGLGDTAMYLCATSRGVRATGPRPDTQYFGPGTRLTVL.

This chain joins TRBV7-8 and TRBJ2-1; TRBD2 matches 16 bases. The CDR3 has 18 residues. V shed 4 bases and J 5 bases; nucleotides not matched to a gene: 8. Germline CDR1 reads SGHVS; CDR2 reads FQNEAQ. The CDR3 here is CASSWAGTSGGANNEQFF. DNA of the CDR3: TGTGCCAGCAGCTGGGCCGGGACTAGCGGGGGGGCCAACAATGAGCAGTTCTTC. The full variable domain, in which reference TRBV7-8 and TRBJ2-1 provide the parts outside the CDR3, is GAGVSQSPRYKVAKRGQDVALRCDPISGHVSLFWYQQALGQGPEFLTYFQNEAQLDKSGLPSDRFFAERPEGSVSTLKIQRTQQEDSAVYLCASSWAGTSGGANNEQFFGPGTRLTVL.

This clonotype was seen at least ten times. V usage is TRBV10-3 and J usage is TRBJ2-3, with TRBD1 as a possible D gene (5 bases). The germline V gene encodes CDR1 ENHRY and CDR2 SYGVKD. V lost 0 bases, J lost 2 bases, and 15 bases lay in between. This CDR3 is built from 17 residues. The chain's CDR3 is CAISESDQGAITDTQYF. CDR3 DNA sequence: TGTGCCATCAGTGAGTCGGATCAAGGGGCGATCACAGATACGCAGTATTTT.

The chain has TRBV28 and TRBJ1-4; D remains ambiguous. The germline V gene has CDR1 MDHEN and CDR2 SYDVKM. The V and J ends lost 2 bases and 0 bases respectively, with 10 bases between them. The CDR3 extends over 16 amino acids. The CDR3 sequence: CASSLILGATNEKLFF. The CDR3 DNA reads TGTGCCAGCAGTTTAATACTCGGGGCAACTAATGAAAAACTGTTTTTT.

This clonotype was picked up many times. This chain uses TRBV20-1 with TRBJ2-1, with unresolved D. The CDR3 is 15 residues long. Trimming stripped 3 bases from V and 0 bases from J, with 12 bases between. Germline V lookup: CDR1 DFQATT, CDR2 SNEGSKA (reference sequence). CDR3 in amino acids: CSASGYSSSYNEQFF. The CDR3, as DNA: TGCAGTGCTAGTGGTTACTCGAGCTCCTACAATGAGCAGTTCTTC.

This clonotype has a count of ten or more. This chain joins TRBV24-1 and TRBJ2-3; D is possibly TRBD1 (6 bases). V lost 4 bases, J lost 0 bases, and 10 bases lay in between. CDR3 length: 15 residues. Germline-derived CDR1 and CDR2 are KGHDR and SFDVKD. DNA of the CDR3: TGTGCCACCAGTGAGCCAGGGGTGAGCACAGATACGCAGTATTTT. Translation gives CATSEPGVSTDTQYF.

J is TRBJ2-3 and V is TRBV6-2 or TRBV6-3; 12 nucleotides match TRBD2. CDR3 length: 16 residues. After removal of 4 bases from V and 6 bases from J, the junction contained 8 bases not matched to a gene. Germline CDR1 reads MNHEY; CDR2 reads SVGEGT. The CDR3: CASSSRLAGVRDTQYF. For the CDR3, the DNA is TGTGCCAGCAGTTCGAGACTAGCGGGGGTGAGGGATACGCAGTATTTT.

This clonotype was detected ten times or more. The chain carries TRBV12-3 or TRBV12-4 and TRBJ2-5, with a weak D call TRBD2 (6 bases). V shed 5 bases and J shed 4 bases, with 11 bases lying between them. This CDR3 spans 13 amino acids. CDR3 residues: CASSRGFLETQYF. CDR3 sequence (DNA): TGTGCCAGCAGTCGGGGGTTTTTAGAGACCCAGTACTTC.

This clonotype appeared many times. This chain joins TRBV20-1 and TRBJ1-4, with unresolved D. Trimming took off 0 bases at V and 6 bases at J, with 14 bases between the two ends. This CDR3 is built from 15 residues. Per the germline V gene, CDR1 is DFQATT and CDR2 is SNEGSKA (reference sequence). The chain's CDR3 is CSARDLQRVYEKLFF. CDR3 nucleotides: TGCAGTGCTAGAGATCTGCAACGCGTGTATGAAAAACTGTTTTTT.

The chain uses TRBV27 and TRBJ1-2, with a tentative D call TRBD1 (5 bases). V lost 3 bases, J lost 4 bases, and 15 bases lay in between. This CDR3 contains 15 residues. The germline CDR1 and CDR2 sequences are MNHEY and SMNVEV (reference sequence). The CDR3 region is CASSFKGVPRYGYTF. In DNA form, the CDR3 reads TGTGCCAGCAGTTTCAAAGGGGTACCACGCTATGGCTACACCTTC.

In this sample, this clonotype turned up many times. The chain has TRBV5-1 and TRBJ2-3; D gene uncertain. The CDR3 is made up of 14 amino acids. The V gene lost 2 bases and the J gene lost 0 bases, with 7 bases spanning the gap. Germline V gives CDR1 SGHRS, CDR2 YFSETQ. CDR3 sequence reads: CASSFADSTDTQYF. CDR3 nucleotides: TGCGCCAGCAGCTTTGCCGATAGCACAGATACGCAGTATTTT.

This clonotype was found many times. V gene TRBV5-1 combines with J gene TRBJ1-6; 7 nucleotides agree with TRBD1. In germline, CDR1 is SGHRS, CDR2 YFSETQ. V trimming: 5 bases; J trimming: 10 bases; junction bases outside the gene matches: 12. CDR3 length: 15 amino acids. In nucleotides, the CDR3 is TGCGCCAGCAGACTCAACAGGGGAAGAGGCTCACCCCTCCACTTT. Residues: CASRLNRGRGSPLHF.

This clonotype was counted ten times or more. This chain links TRBV4-2 with TRBJ2-7; D remains unclear. Per the germline V gene, CDR1 is LGHNA and CDR2 is YNFKEQ. There are 13 residues in the CDR3. Trimming took 1 base from V and 3 from J, leaving 7 bases between them. The CDR3 DNA sequence: TGTGCCAGCAGCCAAGGAGGATACTACGAGCAGTACTTC. Residues: CASSQGGYYEQYF.

V and J are TRBV4-1 and TRBJ2-7; the D gene is possibly TRBD1 (6 bases). Germline V gene lookup returns CDR1 MGHRA and CDR2 YSYEKL. The CDR3 sequence is 14 residues long. V lost 3 bases and J lost 3, with 12 bases in between. The CDR3 DNA is TGCGCCAGCAGCCAGCTCCAGGGGTACTACGAGCAGTACTTC. It is translated as CASSQLQGYYEQYF.

This clonotype was recorded a few times. The J gene is TRBJ2-1, the V gene TRBV27; TRBD2 agrees at 11 bases. CDR1 is MNHEY and CDR2 is SMNVEV in the germline V gene (reference sequence). The CDR3 consists of 21 residues. The V segment lost 1 base and the J segment 4 bases; nucleotides outside the gene matches: 18. CDR3 sequence (DNA): TGTGCCAGCAGTTTATTGGTTAGCGGGGGGGCAAGGCCCGACGCGTACAATGAGCAGTTCTTC. It codes for CASSLLVSGGARPDAYNEQFF.

This clonotype was seen a few times. The rearrangement uses TRBV20-1 and TRBJ1-5; weak D call: TRBD1 (6 bases). This CDR3 has 13 residues. Germline CDR1 is DFQATT and CDR2 is SNEGSKA (reference sequence). The V gene lost 4 bases and the J gene lost 5 bases, with 12 bases spanning the gap. The CDR3 sequence is CSAKVWGHQPQHF. As DNA, the CDR3 is TGCAGTGCTAAAGTTTGGGGGCATCAGCCCCAGCATTTT.

The V and J genes are TRBV6-5 and TRBJ2-3; D gene uncertain. This CDR3 is 15 amino acids long. V was cut by 0 bases and J by 2 bases, with 9 bases left in between. Germline CDR1 MNHEY, CDR2 SVGAGI. The CDR3 loop reads CASSYSMYDTDTQYF. The CDR3 nucleotides read TGTGCCAGCAGTTACTCGATGTACGACACAGATACGCAGTATTTT.

The chain carries TRBV5-6 and TRBJ1-2, with D hard to call. Germline CDR1 and CDR2: SGHDT and YYEEEE. V lost 7 bases and J lost 8, with 21 bases in between. CDR3 length equals 14 residues. CDR3 nucleotide sequence: TGTGCCAGCGGCGTCGGGCTCCCCGGTGGGGGCTACACCTTC. It translates to CASGVGLPGGGYTF.

This clonotype was seen many times. The chain combines TRBV6-5 with TRBJ2-1; D gene uncertain. The CDR3 extends over 15 amino acids. Trimming stripped 2 bases from V and 7 bases from J, with 15 bases between. Germline CDR1 and CDR2: MNHEY and SVGAGI. CDR3 DNA sequence: TGTGCCAGCAGTTACCTGGGTGTCACCGGGAATGAGCAGTTCTTC. It yields the protein CASSYLGVTGNEQFF.